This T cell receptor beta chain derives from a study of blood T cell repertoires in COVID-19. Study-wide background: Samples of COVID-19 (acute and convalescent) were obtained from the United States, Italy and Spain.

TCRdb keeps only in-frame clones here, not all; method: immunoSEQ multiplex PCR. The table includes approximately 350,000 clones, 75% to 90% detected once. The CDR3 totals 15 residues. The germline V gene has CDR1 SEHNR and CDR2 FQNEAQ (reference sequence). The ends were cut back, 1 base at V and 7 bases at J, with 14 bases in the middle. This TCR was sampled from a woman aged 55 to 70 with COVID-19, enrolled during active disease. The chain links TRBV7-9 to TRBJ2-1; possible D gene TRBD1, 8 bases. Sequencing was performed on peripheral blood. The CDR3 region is CASSLGQQGGNEQFF. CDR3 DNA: TGTGCCAGCAGCTTAGGACAACAGGGGGGGAATGAGCAGTTCTTC.